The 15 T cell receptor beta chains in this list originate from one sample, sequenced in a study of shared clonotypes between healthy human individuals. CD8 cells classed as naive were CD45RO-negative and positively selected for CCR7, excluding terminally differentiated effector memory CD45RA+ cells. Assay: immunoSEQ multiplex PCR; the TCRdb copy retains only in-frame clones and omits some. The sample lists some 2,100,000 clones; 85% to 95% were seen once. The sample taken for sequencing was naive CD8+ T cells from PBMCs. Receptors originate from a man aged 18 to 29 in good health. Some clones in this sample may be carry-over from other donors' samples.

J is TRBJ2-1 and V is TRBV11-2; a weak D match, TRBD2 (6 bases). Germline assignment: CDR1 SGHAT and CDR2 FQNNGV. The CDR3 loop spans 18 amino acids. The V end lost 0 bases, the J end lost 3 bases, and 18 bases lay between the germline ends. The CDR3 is CASSLDSGLPRIYNEQFF. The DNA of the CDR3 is TGTGCCAGCAGCTTAGATAGCGGACTTCCCCGGATCTACAATGAGCAGTTCTTC.

This CDR3 reads CASSGIGSEEQYF. CDR3 DNA: TGCGCCAGCAGCGGGATCGGGAGTGAGGAGCAGTACTTC. V usage is TRBV5-1 and J usage is TRBJ2-5; weak D call: TRBD2 (6 bases). V lost 4 bases and J 11 bases, leaving 18 bases between the germline ends. The germline CDR1 and CDR2 sequences are SGHRS and YFSETQ. There are 13 residues in the CDR3.

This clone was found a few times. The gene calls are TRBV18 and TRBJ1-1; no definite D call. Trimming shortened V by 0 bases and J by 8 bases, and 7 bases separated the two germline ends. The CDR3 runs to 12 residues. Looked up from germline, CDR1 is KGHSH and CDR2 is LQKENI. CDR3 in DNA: TGTGCCAGCTCACCACCGCGGGTCGAAGCTTTCTTT. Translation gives CASSPPRVEAFF.

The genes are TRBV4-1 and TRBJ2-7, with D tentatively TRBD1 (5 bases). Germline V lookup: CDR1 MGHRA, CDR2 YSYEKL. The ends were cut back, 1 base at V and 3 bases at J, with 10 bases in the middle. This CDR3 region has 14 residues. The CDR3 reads CASSQVSRVYEQYF. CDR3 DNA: TGCGCCAGCAGCCAAGTTTCCAGGGTCTACGAGCAGTACTTC.

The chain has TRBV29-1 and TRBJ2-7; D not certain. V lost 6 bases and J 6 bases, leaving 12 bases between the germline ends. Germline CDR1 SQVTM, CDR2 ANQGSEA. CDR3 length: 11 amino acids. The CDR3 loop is CSVMIVGEQYF. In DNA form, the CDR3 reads TGCAGCGTAATGATTGTGGGCGAGCAGTACTTC.

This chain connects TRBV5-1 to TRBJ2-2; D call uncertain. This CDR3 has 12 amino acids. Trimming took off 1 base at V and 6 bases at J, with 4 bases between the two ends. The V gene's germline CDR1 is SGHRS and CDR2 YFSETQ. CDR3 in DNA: TGCGCCAGCAGCTTGCCGGCCGGGGAGCTGTTTTTT. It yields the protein CASSLPAGELFF.

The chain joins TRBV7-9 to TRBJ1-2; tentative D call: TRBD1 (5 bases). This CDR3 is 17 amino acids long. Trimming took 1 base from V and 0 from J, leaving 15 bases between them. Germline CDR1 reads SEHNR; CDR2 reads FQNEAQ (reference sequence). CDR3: CASSLGAGPTSNYGYTF. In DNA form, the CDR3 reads TGTGCCAGCAGCTTAGGGGCAGGGCCGACCTCTAACTATGGCTACACCTTC.

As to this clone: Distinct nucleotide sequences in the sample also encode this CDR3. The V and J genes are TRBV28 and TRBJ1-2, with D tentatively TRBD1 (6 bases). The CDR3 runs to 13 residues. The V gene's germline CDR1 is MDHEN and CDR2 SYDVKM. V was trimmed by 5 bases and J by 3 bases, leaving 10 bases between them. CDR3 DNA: TGTGCCAGCAGTCCACAGGGTTACTATGGCTACACCTTC. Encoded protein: CASSPQGYYGYTF.

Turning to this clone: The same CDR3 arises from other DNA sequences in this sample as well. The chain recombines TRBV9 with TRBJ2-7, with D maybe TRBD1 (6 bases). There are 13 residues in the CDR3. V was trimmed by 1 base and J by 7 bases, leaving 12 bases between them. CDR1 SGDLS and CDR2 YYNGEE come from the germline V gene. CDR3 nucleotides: TGTGCCAGCAGCGTAACAGGGTCGGGAGAGCAGTACTTC. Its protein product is CASSVTGSGEQYF.

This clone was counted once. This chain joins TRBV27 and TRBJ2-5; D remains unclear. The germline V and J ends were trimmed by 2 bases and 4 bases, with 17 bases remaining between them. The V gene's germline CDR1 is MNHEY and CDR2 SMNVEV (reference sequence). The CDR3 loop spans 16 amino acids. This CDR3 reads CASSLRFFPLGETQYF. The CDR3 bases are TGTGCCAGCAGTTTAAGGTTTTTCCCGTTGGGAGAGACCCAGTACTTC.

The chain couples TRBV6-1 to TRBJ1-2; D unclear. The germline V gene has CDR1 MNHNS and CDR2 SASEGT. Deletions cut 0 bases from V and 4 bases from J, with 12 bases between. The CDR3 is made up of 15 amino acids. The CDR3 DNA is TGTGCCAGCAGTGAAGCTGTGACCTCAACCTATGGCTACACCTTC. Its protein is CASSEAVTSTYGYTF.

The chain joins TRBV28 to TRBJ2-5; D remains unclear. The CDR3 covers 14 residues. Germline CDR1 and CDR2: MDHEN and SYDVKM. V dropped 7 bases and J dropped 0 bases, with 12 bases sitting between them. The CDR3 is CASNPLRNQETQYF. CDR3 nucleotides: TGTGCCAGCAACCCCTTGAGGAACCAAGAGACCCAGTACTTC.

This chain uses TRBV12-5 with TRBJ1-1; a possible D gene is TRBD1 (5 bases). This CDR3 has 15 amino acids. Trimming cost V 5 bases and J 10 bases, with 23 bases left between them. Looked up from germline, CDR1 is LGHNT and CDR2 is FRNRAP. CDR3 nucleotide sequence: TGTGCTAGTGGTCGAATCGATGGGGCCACCGGGGGAGCTTTCTTT. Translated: CASGRIDGATGGAFF.

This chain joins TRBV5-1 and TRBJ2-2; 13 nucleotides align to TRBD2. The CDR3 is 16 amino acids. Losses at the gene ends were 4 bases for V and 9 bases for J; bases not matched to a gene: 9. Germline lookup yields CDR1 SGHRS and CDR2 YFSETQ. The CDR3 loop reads CASSPGLAGVLWELFF. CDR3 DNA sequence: TGCGCCAGCAGCCCCGGACTAGCGGGAGTTCTTTGGGAGCTGTTTTTT. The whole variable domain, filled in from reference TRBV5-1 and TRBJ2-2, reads KAGVTQTPRYLIKTRGQQVTLSCSPISGHRSVSWYQQTPGQGLQFLFEYFSETQRNKGNFPGRFSGRQFSNSRSEMNVSTLELGDSALYLCASSPGLAGVLWELFFGEGSRLTVL.

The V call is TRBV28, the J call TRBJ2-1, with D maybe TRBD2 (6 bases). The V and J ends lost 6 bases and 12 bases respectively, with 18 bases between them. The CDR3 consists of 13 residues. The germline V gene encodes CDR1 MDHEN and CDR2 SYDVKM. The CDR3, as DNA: TGTGCCAGCAGCTCGGGACTCACGGGATGGCAGTTCTTC. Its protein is CASSSGLTGWQFF. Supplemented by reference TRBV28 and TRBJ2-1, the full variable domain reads DVKVTQSSRYLVKRTGEKVFLECVQDMDHENMFWYRQDPGLGLRLIYFSYDVKMKEKGDIPEGYSVSREKKERFSLILESASTNQTSMYLCASSSGLTGWQFFGPGTRLTVL.